This entry describes one T cell receptor (beta chain). Its target is not known. The sample is drawn from a study of T cell responses to AZD1222 COVID-19 vaccine. Overall study findings and caveats: Baseline serology detected seropositivity in only 5 or 6 AZD1222 recipients. The study sampled repertoires only after the peak T cell response. Two AZD1222 doses significantly raised spike-specific TCR breadth and depth over controls. It should be noted that donors were predominantly white British and more often female, and clonal diversity was possibly underestimated.

The CDR3 length is 15 residues. The germline gives CDR1 SQVTM, CDR2 ANQGSEA. Assay: immunoSEQ multiplex PCR; the TCRdb copy retains only in-frame clones and omits some. This table holds about 150,000 clones, roughly nine tenths found once. This TCR came from an adult in good health. The sample in question was peripheral blood, obtained on day 0 of AZD1222 vaccination. The V gene is TRBV29-1, the J gene TRBJ2-7; TRBD2 aligns across 7 bases. This chain's CDR3 is CTPSWGGGENYEQYF. In nucleotides, the CDR3 is TGCACCCCCTCCTGGGGCGGGGGTGAAAACTACGAGCAGTACTTC.